These 14 T cell receptor beta chains were all obtained from the same sample, sequenced in a study of cytomegalovirus exposure and HLA in healthy donors (dated 2017 in TCRdb). The library was generated by the immunoSEQ multiplex PCR assay. A mixture of 60 forward primers for TCR Vbeta segments and 13 reverse primers for TCR Jbeta segments was used in the multiplex PCR. This is the immuneACCESS table as TCRdb keeps it, with only in-frame sequences that have V and J called. A part of the clones is gone; compared with another copy, unresolved V genes explain less than half, and the rest is unexplained. Here the sample has roughly 170,000 clones; 65% to 85% occur a single time. The ten largest account for 0.77% of the sample. Sequencing was carried out using PBMCs. The receptors were gathered from a woman between 18 and 29 years old in good health and CMV-seronegative.

This clone was counted a single time. The chain links TRBV19 to TRBJ2-3; no firm D call. CDR1 is LNHDA and CDR2 is SQIVND in the germline V gene (reference sequence). There are 14 residues in the CDR3. Trimming stripped 3 bases from V and 2 bases from J, with 9 bases between. CDR3 sequence: CASSIFRDTDTQYF. The CDR3 region has the DNA TGTGCCAGTAGTATCTTTCGCGACACAGATACGCAGTATTTT.

The chain links TRBV4-2 to TRBJ2-1; 10 bases agree with TRBD2. CDR3 length: 18 residues. Per germline, CDR1 LGHNA and CDR2 YNFKEQ. The trim removed 1 base at V and 2 bases at J, leaving 8 bases unmatched. DNA of the CDR3: TGTGCCAGCAGCCAAGCACTAGCGGGATTGAGGACCTACAATGAGCAGTTCTTC. It specifies CASSQALAGLRTYNEQFF.

This clone has just one count. The chain employs TRBV25-1 and TRBJ2-7, with TRBD2 identical over 12 bases. Germline CDR1 MGHDK, CDR2 SYGVNS. V was pared by 6 bases and J by 7 bases, with 19 bases of the junction left unmatched. The CDR3 has 18 residues. CDR3 sequence reads: CASRGRGLGLAGSGEQYF. The CDR3, as DNA: TGTGCCAGCAGGGGGCGAGGGCTCGGACTAGCGGGATCTGGGGAGCAGTACTTC.

The J gene is TRBJ2-3, the V gene TRBV18, with D perhaps matching TRBD2 (5 bases). CDR1 and CDR2 from the germline V gene are KGHSH and LQKENI. CDR3 size: 16 residues. V was pared by 6 bases and J by 0 bases, with 16 bases between. The CDR3 DNA follows: TGTGCCAGCTCCCTCGAGGGTCGCCGAAGCACAGATACGCAGTATTTT. Translating it yields CASSLEGRRSTDTQYF.

J is TRBJ2-1 and V is TRBV5-4; D is perhaps TRBD2 (7 bases). V was clipped by 4 bases and J by 4 bases, with 15 bases between them. Germline V gives CDR1 SGHNT, CDR2 YYREEE (reference sequence). The length of the CDR3 is 15 residues. CDR3 nucleotide sequence: TGTGCCAGCAGCCCGATGGGGGGGCGATACAATGAGCAGTTCTTC. Protein: CASSPMGGRYNEQFF.

The chain is built from TRBV13 and TRBJ2-2; D is unresolved. In germline, CDR1 is PRHDT, CDR2 FYEKMQ (reference sequence). The length of the CDR3 is 12 residues. V gave up 4 bases and J gave up 6 bases, with 6 bases separating them. CDR3 loop: CASSYSPGELFF. The DNA for the CDR3 is TGTGCCAGCAGCTACTCCCCCGGGGAGCTGTTTTTT.

V gene TRBV6-5 combines with J gene TRBJ2-7; TRBD1 matches 7 bases. Germline trimming cut 4 bases from V and 2 bases from J; bases unmatched to any gene: 5. The CDR3 is made up of 14 amino acids. From germline, CDR1 is MNHEY and CDR2 SVGAGI. The CDR3 DNA follows: TGTGCCAGCAGTTCCCGGGACAGAACCTACGAGCAGTACTTC. It encodes CASSSRDRTYEQYF.

The gene calls are TRBV2 and TRBJ2-5; 10 nucleotides match TRBD2. Near its end, the DNA agrees better with TRBJ2-7, so the J call may be wrong. Germline lookup yields CDR1 SNHLY and CDR2 FYNNEI. The CDR3 runs to 14 residues. The CDR3 bases are TGTGCCAGCAGGGTCGGGACTAGCGACTACGAGCAGTACTTC. Amino acid sequence: CASRVGTSDYEQYF.

The rearrangement links TRBV10-3 to TRBJ2-5; the match to TRBD1 covers 8 bases. The germline gives CDR1 ENHRY, CDR2 SYGVKD. Unmatched junction bases numbered 5, after V lost 3 bases and J lost 5 bases. The CDR3 totals 14 residues. CDR3 region: CAISDRGLRETQYF. The CDR3 nucleotides are TGTGCCATCAGTGACAGGGGGCTCCGGGAGACCCAGTACTTC.

This clone was counted a few times. V gene TRBV4-2 combines with J gene TRBJ2-1; 10 bases agree with TRBD2. V trimming: 3 bases; J trimming: 2 bases; junction bases outside the gene matches: 7. CDR1 is LGHNA, CDR2 YNFKEQ, per germline. This CDR3 region has 17 residues. The CDR3 reads CASSQELAGVTYNEQFF. In nucleotides, the CDR3 is TGTGCCAGCAGCCAGGAGCTAGCGGGGGTAACCTACAATGAGCAGTTCTTC.

The J gene is TRBJ2-7, the V gene TRBV11-3; no definite D call. Per the germline V gene, CDR1 is SGHNT and CDR2 is YENEEA. This CDR3 has 13 amino acids. V lost 1 base and J lost 4, with 8 bases in between. CDR3 in amino acids: CASSLAVRYEQYF. As DNA, the CDR3 is TGTGCCAGCAGCTTAGCAGTCAGGTACGAGCAGTACTTC.

The genes are TRBV9 and TRBJ2-1; D remains unclear. Germline-derived CDR1 and CDR2 are SGDLS and YYNGEE. The CDR3 runs to 13 residues. V lost 3 bases, J lost 4 bases, and 8 bases lay in between. In nucleotides, the CDR3 is TGTGCCAGCAGCGCCCCACGGTACAATGAGCAGTTCTTC. This gives the protein CASSAPRYNEQFF.

The chain has TRBV28 and TRBJ1-3, with TRBD1 matching 7 bases. With V trimmed by 6 bases and J by 3 bases, 2 bases remained unmatched. The CDR3 is made up of 13 amino acids. Germline V gene data show CDR1 as MDHEN and CDR2 as SYDVKM. Written as DNA, the CDR3 is TGTGCCAGCAGAAGACAGGGTGGAAACACCATATATTTT. This gives the protein CASRRQGGNTIYF.

The chain couples TRBV7-8 to TRBJ2-1; the D gene is possibly TRBD2 (6 bases). Trimming cost V 6 bases and J 5 bases, with 17 bases left between them. There are 15 residues in the CDR3. In germline, CDR1 is SGHVS, CDR2 FQNEAQ. The CDR3 is CASSPTGALNNEQFF. The CDR3 DNA is TGTGCCAGCAGTCCAACGGGAGCCCTAAACAATGAGCAGTTCTTC.